A single sample gave rise to the 14 T cell receptor beta chains below, sequenced in a study of identical twins. TCRdb ran MiXCR on the 5' RACE reads and lists one entry per CDR3 protein. The table includes nearly 900,000 distinct CDR3 sequences, about 12% detected once. The same sample was also used in a study of yellow fever vaccine responses in identical twins.

The sample consisted of PBMCs. The receptors here all came from a woman aged 18-29 years in good health.

The chain couples TRBV2 to TRBJ1-1, with 7 bases identical to TRBD1. Germline assignment: CDR1 SNHLY and CDR2 FYNNEI. The CDR3 is made up of 14 amino acids. The trim removed 3 bases at V and 4 bases at J, leaving 5 bases unmatched. Here the CDR3 reads CASSEDRIGTEAFF. The CDR3 bases are TGTGCCAGCAGTGAGGACAGGATAGGCACTGAAGCTTTCTTT.

In its sample, this clonotype was seen a few times. This sequence joins TRBV5-1 and TRBJ1-2, with a possible D match to TRBD1 (5 bases). CDR1 is SGHRS, CDR2 YFSETQ, per germline. Trimming took off 0 bases at V and 3 bases at J, with 12 bases between the two ends. This CDR3 spans 15 amino acids. Here the CDR3 DNA reads TGCGCCAGCAGCTTGGCTCAGGGACGGGACTATGGCTACACCTTC. The encoded protein is CASSLAQGRDYGYTF. The whole variable domain, filled in from reference TRBV5-1 and TRBJ1-2, reads KAGVTQTPRYLIKTRGQQVTLSCSPISGHRSVSWYQQTPGQGLQFLFEYFSETQRNKGNFPGRFSGRQFSNSRSEMNVSTLELGDSALYLCASSLAQGRDYGYTFGSGTRLTVV.

This clonotype was recorded a few times. The CDR3 spells CASSLDLEDTQYF. CDR3 DNA sequence: TGTGCCAGCAGCCTGGACTTGGAGGATACGCAGTATTTT. The rearrangement uses TRBV3-1 and TRBJ2-3, with a weak D call TRBD2 (5 bases). Germline values: CDR1 LGHDT, CDR2 YNNKEL (reference sequence). V was trimmed by 4 bases and J by 6 bases, leaving 11 bases between them. This CDR3 is built from 13 residues.

This clonotype was seen only a few times. The chain is built from TRBV5-1 and TRBJ1-1; no reliable D call. Germline V gene lookup returns CDR1 SGHRS and CDR2 YFSETQ. The CDR3 totals 16 residues. The V end was cut by 0 bases, the J end by 1 base, with 13 bases between. DNA for the CDR3: TGCGCCAGCAGCTTGGCAGGACGGTACCCGAACACTGAAGCTTTCTTT. Its translation is CASSLAGRYPNTEAFF.

The rearrangement uses TRBV7-3 and TRBJ2-2; 7 bases fit TRBD1. Germline V gene data show CDR1 as SGHTA and CDR2 as FQGTGA. Trimming cost V 4 bases and J 6 bases; bases outside gene matches: 5. This CDR3 has 14 amino acids. The CDR3 DNA reads as TGTGCCAGCAGCTACGACAGGGCCGCCGGGGAGCTGTTTTTT. Protein: CASSYDRAAGELFF.

V and J are TRBV25-1 and TRBJ2-2; D might be TRBD2 (6 bases). The CDR3 is 15 residues long. CDR1 is MGHDK and CDR2 is SYGVNS in the germline V gene. V gave up 6 bases and J gave up 2 bases, with 13 bases separating them. CDR3 sequence (DNA): TGTGCCAGCAGGGACAAGGGACTTAACACCGGGGAGCTGTTTTTT. Protein product: CASRDKGLNTGELFF.

This clonotype was observed at least ten times. The chain employs TRBV10-3 and TRBJ2-7; 8 bases are shared with TRBD1. The germline V gene encodes CDR1 ENHRY and CDR2 SYGVKD. CDR3 size: 12 residues. Trimming removed 6 bases from V and 7 bases from J; junction bases left unmatched: 5. CDR3 nucleotide sequence: TGTGCCATCAGCACAGGGGGTGTTGAGCAGTACGTC. Amino acid sequence: CAISTGGVEQYV.

CDR3: CASSDSLSSPLHF. Here the CDR3 DNA reads TGTGCCAGCAGTGACAGTCTGAGTTCACCCCTCCACTTT. The chain uses TRBV2 and TRBJ1-6; D is unresolved. Trimming stripped 3 bases from V and 9 bases from J, with 9 bases between. CDR3 size: 13 residues. Germline CDR1 SNHLY, CDR2 FYNNEI.

This clonotype occurred a few times. The chain links TRBV20-1 to TRBJ2-2; 8 bases align to TRBD2. Looked up from germline, CDR1 is DFQATT and CDR2 is SNEGSKA (reference sequence). The length of the CDR3 is 15 residues. V shed 6 bases and J 1 base; nucleotides not matched to a gene: 7. The CDR3 protein is CSASLAGGNTGELFF. The CDR3 DNA sequence: TGCAGTGCCTCGTTGGCGGGGGGGAACACCGGGGAGCTGTTTTTT.

This clonotype was found a few times. The chain couples TRBV20-1 to TRBJ1-1; D might be TRBD1 (6 bases). The V end was cut by 4 bases, the J end by 0 bases, with 12 bases between. The germline V gene has CDR1 DFQATT and CDR2 SNEGSKA (reference sequence). The CDR3 spans 14 residues. This CDR3 is CSAIRGDMNTEAFF. For the CDR3, the DNA is TGCAGTGCTATTAGGGGGGATATGAACACTGAAGCTTTCTTT.

This clonotype was detected a few times. The chain employs TRBV20-1 and TRBJ1-3; unclear D gene. Germline V gene lookup returns CDR1 DFQATT and CDR2 SNEGSKA (reference sequence). Deletions cut 6 bases from V and 5 bases from J, with 14 bases between. The CDR3 runs to 13 residues. The CDR3 loop is CSATDRTRNTIYF. DNA for the CDR3: TGCAGTGCCACCGACCGTACTCGAAACACCATATATTTT.

The sample holds a few counts of this clonotype. The V gene is TRBV18, the J gene TRBJ1-2, with D perhaps TRBD1 (6 bases). Germline V CDR1 and CDR2: KGHSH, LQKENI. The V end was cut by 8 bases, the J end by 13 bases, with 26 bases between. The CDR3 is 14 residues long. Here the CDR3 DNA reads TGTGCCAGCCGGCCAACAACACTGGTGCCGACAGGCACCTTC. Its translation: CASRPTTLVPTGTF.

This clonotype has just a few counts. The chain is built from TRBV28 and TRBJ2-1; the D gene is possibly TRBD1 (6 bases). The CDR3 contains 12 residues. CDR1 and CDR2 (germline): MDHEN, SYDVKM. Trimming removed 5 bases at V and 8 bases at J, with 10 bases between. The CDR3 region is CASSDRGYEQFF. In nucleotides, the CDR3 is TGTGCCAGCAGTGATAGGGGGTATGAGCAGTTCTTC.

This clonotype showed up just a few times. The chain has TRBV20-1 and TRBJ2-2; 8 bases align to TRBD2. The ends lost 5 bases at V and 3 bases at J; junction bases unmatched: 5. The germline gives CDR1 DFQATT, CDR2 SNEGSKA (reference sequence). This CDR3 is 14 amino acids long. As DNA, the CDR3 is TGCAGTGCTCCCAGCGGGGGCGACACCGGGGAGCTGTTTTTT. Translating gives CSAPSGGDTGELFF.